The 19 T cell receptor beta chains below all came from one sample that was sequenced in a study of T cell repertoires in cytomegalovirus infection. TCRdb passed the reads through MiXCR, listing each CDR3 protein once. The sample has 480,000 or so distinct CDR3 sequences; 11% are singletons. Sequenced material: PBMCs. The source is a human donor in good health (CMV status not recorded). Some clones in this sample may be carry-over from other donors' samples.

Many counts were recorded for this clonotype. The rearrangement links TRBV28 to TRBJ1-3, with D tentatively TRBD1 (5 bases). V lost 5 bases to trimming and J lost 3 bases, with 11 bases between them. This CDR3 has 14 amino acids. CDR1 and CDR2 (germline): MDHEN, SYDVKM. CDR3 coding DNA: TGTGCCAGCAGTAGGGGAAGCCTTGGAAACACCATATATTTT. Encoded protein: CASSRGSLGNTIYF.

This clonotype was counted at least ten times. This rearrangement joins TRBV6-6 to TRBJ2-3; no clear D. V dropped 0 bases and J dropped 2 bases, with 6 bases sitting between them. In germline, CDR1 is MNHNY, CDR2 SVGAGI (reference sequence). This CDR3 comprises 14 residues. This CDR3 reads CASSYSGTTDTQYF. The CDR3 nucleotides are TGTGCCAGCAGTTACTCTGGAACCACAGATACGCAGTATTTT.

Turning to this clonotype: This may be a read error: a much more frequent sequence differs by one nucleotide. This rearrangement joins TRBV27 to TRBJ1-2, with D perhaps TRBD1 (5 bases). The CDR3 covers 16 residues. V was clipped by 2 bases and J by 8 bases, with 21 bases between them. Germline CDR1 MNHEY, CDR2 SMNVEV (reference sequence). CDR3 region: CASSLRARLGRDGYTF. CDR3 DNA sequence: TGTGCCAGCAGTTTAAGGGCCCGTCTCGGCAGGGACGGCTACACCTTC.

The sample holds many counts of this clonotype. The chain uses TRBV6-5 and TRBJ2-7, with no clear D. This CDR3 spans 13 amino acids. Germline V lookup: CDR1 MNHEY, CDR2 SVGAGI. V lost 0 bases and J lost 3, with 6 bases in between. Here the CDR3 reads CASSYSAVYEQYF. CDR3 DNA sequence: TGTGCCAGCAGTTACTCGGCTGTCTACGAGCAGTACTTC.

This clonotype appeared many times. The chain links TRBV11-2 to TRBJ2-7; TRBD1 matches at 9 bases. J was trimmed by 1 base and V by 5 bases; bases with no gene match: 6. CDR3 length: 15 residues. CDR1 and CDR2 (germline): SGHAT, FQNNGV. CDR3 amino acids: CASSLRDRVSYEQYF. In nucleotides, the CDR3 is TGTGCCAGCAGCCTTCGGGACAGGGTGTCCTACGAGCAGTACTTC.

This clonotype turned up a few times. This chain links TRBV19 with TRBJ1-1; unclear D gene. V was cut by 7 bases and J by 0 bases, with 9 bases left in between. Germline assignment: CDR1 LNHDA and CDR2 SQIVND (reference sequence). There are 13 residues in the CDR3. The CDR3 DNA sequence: TGTGCCAGTACGCCACCTATGAACACTGAAGCTTTCTTT. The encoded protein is CASTPPMNTEAFF. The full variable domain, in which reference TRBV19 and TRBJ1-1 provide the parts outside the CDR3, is DGGITQSPKYLFRKEGQNVTLSCEQNLNHDAMYWYRQDPGQGLRLIYYSQIVNDFQKGDIAEGYSVSREKKESFPLTVTSAQKNPTAFYLCASTPPMNTEAFFGQGTRLTVV.

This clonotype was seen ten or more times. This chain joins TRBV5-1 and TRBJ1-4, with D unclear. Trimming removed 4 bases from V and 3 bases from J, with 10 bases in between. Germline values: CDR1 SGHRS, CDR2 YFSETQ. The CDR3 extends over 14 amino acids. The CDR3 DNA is TGCGCCAGCAGCCCGCTCCCCTCTAATGAAAAACTGTTTTTT. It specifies CASSPLPSNEKLFF.

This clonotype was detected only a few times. The DNA of the CDR3 is TGTGCCACCAGCAGAGGTCCGGTCCGAAGCACAGATACGCAGTATTTT. Its protein is CATSRGPVRSTDTQYF. The genes are TRBV15 and TRBJ2-3; D not resolved. The CDR3 totals 16 residues. Trimming shortened V by 1 base and J by 0 bases, and 11 bases separated the two germline ends. Germline lookup yields CDR1 LNHNV and CDR2 YYDKDF (reference sequence).

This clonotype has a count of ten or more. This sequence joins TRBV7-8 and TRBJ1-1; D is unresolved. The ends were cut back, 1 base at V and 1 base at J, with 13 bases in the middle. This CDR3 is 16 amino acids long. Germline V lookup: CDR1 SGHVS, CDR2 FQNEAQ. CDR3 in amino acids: CASSLGTRSGNTEAFF. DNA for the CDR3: TGTGCCAGCAGCTTAGGGACCCGATCGGGGAACACTGAAGCTTTCTTT.

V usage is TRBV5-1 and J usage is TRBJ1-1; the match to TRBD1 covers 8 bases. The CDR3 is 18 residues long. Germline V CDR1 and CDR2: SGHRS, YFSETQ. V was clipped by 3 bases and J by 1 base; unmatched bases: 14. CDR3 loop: CASSSTGTGHLSNTEAFF. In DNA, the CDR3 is TGCGCCAGCAGCTCGACCGGGACAGGCCATCTTTCGAACACTGAAGCTTTCTTT. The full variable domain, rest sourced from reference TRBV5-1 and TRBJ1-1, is KAGVTQTPRYLIKTRGQQVTLSCSPISGHRSVSWYQQTPGQGLQFLFEYFSETQRNKGNFPGRFSGRQFSNSRSEMNVSTLELGDSALYLCASSSTGTGHLSNTEAFFGQGTRLTVV.

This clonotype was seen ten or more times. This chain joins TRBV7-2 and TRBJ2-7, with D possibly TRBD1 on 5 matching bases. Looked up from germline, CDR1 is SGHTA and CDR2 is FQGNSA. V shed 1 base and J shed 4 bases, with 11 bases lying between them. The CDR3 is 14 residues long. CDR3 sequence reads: CASSLVQGGYEQYF. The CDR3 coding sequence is TGTGCCAGCAGCTTAGTTCAGGGTGGGTACGAGCAGTACTTC.

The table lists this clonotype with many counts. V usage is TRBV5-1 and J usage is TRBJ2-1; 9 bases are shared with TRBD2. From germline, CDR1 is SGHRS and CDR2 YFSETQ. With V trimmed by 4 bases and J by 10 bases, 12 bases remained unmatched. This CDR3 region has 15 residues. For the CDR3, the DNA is TGCGCCAGCAGCCCCAACACAGCGGGAGGTCTGGAGCAGTTCTTC. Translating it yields CASSPNTAGGLEQFF.

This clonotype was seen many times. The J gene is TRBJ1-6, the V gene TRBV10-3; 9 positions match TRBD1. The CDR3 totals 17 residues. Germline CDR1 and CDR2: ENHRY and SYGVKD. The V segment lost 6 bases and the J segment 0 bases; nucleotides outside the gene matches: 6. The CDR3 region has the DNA TGTGCCATCAGCCCGGGACAGGGATTCTCCTATAATTCACCCCTCCACTTT. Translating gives CAISPGQGFSYNSPLHF.

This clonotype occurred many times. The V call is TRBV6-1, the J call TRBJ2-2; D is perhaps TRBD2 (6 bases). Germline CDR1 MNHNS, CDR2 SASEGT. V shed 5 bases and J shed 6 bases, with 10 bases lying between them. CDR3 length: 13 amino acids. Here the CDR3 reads CASSFREAGELFF. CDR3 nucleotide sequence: TGTGCCAGCAGTTTTAGGGAGGCCGGGGAGCTGTTTTTT.

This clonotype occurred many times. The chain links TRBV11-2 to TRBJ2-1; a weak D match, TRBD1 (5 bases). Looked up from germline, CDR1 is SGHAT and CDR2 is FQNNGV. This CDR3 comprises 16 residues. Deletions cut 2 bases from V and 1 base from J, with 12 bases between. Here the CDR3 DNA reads TGTGCCAGCAGCTTAAGGGGCGACTCGTCCTACAATGAGCAGTTCTTC. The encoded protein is CASSLRGDSSYNEQFF.

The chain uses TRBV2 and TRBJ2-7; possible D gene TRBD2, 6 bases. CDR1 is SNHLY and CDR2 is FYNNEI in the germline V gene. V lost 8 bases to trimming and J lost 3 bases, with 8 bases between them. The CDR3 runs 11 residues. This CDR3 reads CASRLVYEQYF. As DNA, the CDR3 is TGTGCCAGCCGACTAGTCTACGAGCAGTACTTC.

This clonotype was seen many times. The CDR3 loop is CASSLRMETQYF. CDR3 nucleotides: TGTGCCAGCAGCTTAAGGATGGAGACCCAGTACTTC. V gene TRBV7-9 combines with J gene TRBJ2-5, with D hard to call. The CDR3 is 12 residues long. Germline V CDR1 and CDR2: SEHNR, FQNEAQ (reference sequence). V lost 2 bases, J lost 5 bases, and 6 bases lay in between.

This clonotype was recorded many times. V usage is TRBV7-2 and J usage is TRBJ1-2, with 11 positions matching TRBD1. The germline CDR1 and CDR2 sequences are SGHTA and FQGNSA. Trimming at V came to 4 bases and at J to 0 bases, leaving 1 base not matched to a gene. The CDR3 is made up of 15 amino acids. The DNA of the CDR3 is TGTGCCAGCAGCTGGACAGGGGGCGCTAACTATGGCTACACCTTC. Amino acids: CASSWTGGANYGYTF.

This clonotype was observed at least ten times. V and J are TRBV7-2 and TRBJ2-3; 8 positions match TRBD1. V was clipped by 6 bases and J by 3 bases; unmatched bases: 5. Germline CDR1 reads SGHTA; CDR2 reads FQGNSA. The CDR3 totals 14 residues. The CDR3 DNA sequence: TGTGCCAGCAGTCCGGACAGGGAGACAGATACGCAGTATTTT. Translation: CASSPDRETDTQYF.